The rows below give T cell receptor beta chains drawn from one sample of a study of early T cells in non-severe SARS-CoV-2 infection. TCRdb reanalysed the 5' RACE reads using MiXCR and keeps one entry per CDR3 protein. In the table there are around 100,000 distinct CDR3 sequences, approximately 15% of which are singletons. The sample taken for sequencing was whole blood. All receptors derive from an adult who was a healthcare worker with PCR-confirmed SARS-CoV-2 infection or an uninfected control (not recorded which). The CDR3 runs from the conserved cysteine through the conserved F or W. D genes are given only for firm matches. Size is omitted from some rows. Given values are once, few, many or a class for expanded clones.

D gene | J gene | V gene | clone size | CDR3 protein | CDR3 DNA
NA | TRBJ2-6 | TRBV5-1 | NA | CASSGESGSSGANVLTF | TGCGCCAGCAGCGGAGAGTCAGGCTCGAGTGGGGCCAACGTCCTGACTTTC
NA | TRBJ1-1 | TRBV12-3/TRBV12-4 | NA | CASTGHTNTEAFF | TGTGCCAGCACGGGACACACGAACACTGAAGCTTTCTTT
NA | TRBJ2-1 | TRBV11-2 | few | CASSLFAGSGEQFF | TGTGCCAGCAGCTTATTCGCCGGGAGCGGAGAGCAGTTCTTC
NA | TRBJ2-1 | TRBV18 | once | CTSSPIPSNGNEQFF | TGTACCAGCTCACCGATTCCATCAAACGGCAATGAGCAGTTCTTC
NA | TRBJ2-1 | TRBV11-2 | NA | CASSLPTSNEQFF | TGTGCCAGCAGCCTTCCGACTAGCAATGAGCAGTTCTTC
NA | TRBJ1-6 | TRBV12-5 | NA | CASGTTQGGYYNSPLHF | TGTGCTAGTGGTACTACGCAGGGCGGATACTATAATTCACCCCTCCACTTT
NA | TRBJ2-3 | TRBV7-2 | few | CASSLEGPVSTDTQYF | TGTGCCAGCAGCTTAGAAGGTCCAGTTAGCACAGATACGCAGTATTTT
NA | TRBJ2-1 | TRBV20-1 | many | CSAQGGPGPQQNYNEQFF | TGCAGTGCCCAAGGGGGGCCGGGACCCCAACAAAACTACAATGAGCAGTTCTTC
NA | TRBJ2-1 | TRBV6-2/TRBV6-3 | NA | CASIRTLAPTKNNEQFF | TGTGCCAGCATTAGAACCCTAGCGCCAACAAAAAACAATGAGCAGTTCTTC
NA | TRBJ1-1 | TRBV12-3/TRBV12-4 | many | CASRLLVDTEAFF | TGTGCCAGCAGATTATTGGTGGACACTGAAGCTTTCTTT
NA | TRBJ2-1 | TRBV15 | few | CATSRVAGSYNEQFF | TGTGCCACCAGCAGAGTGGCAGGGAGCTACAATGAGCAGTTCTTC
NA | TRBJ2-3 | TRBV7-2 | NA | CASSSGRRTDTQYF | TGTGCCAGCAGCTCAGGACGACGGACAGATACGCAGTATTTT
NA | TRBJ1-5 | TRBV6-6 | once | CASSSDQPQHF | TGTGCCAGCAGTTCTGATCAGCCCCAGCATTTT
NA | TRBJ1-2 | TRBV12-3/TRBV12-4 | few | CASSFYPEDGYTF | TGTGCCAGCAGTTTTTATCCTGAAGATGGCTACACCTTC
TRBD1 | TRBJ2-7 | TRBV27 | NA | CASSPGQGVNYEQYF | TGTGCCAGCAGTCCAGGACAGGGAGTTAACTACGAGCAGTACTTC
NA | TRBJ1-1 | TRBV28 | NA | CASSYGSTEAFF | TGTGCCAGCAGTTACGGGAGCACTGAAGCTTTCTTT
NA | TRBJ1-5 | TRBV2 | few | CASNPDSNQPQHF | TGTGCCAGCAACCCAGATAGCAATCAGCCCCAGCATTTT
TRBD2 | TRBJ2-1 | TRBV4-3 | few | CASSHFPTSRSYNEQFF | TGCGCCAGCAGCCATTTCCCGACTAGCAGGTCCTACAATGAGCAGTTCTTC
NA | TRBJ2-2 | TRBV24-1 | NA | CATSDATWNTGELFF | TGTGCCACCAGTGATGCCACATGGAACACCGGGGAGCTGTTTTTT
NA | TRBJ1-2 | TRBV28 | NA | CASSTSGSGGSGGYTF | TGTGCCAGCAGTACGAGTGGCTCGGGAGGCTCGGGAGGCTACACCTTC
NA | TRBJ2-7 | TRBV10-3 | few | CAISESVRVGEQYF | TGTGCCATCAGTGAGTCTGTCAGGGTTGGAGAGCAGTACTTC
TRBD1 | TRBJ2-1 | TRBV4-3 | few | CASSQNRDRVGSYNEQFF | TGCGCCAGCAGCCAAAACCGGGACAGGGTAGGCTCCTACAATGAGCAGTTCTTC
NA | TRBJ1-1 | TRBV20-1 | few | CSASITDTEAFF | TGCAGTGCTAGTATAACAGACACTGAAGCTTTCTTT
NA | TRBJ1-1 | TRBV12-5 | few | CASGLDWGAEAFF | TGTGCTAGTGGTTTGGACTGGGGCGCTGAAGCTTTCTTT